This T cell receptor beta chain was found in a study of blood T cell repertoires in COVID-19. As for the study in general: Material from acute and convalescent COVID-19 was sourced from the United States, Italy and Spain. Nucleic acid was either cDNA or gDNA, and it came from T cells, B-cell-depleted T cells, or PBMCs.

Authors' processing steps: Estimated nucleated cell counts came from reference gene primer amplification. The data were produced by immunoSEQ multiplex PCR, yet TCRdb's version contains in-frame clones alone and is incomplete. V and J calls and clone size are given by that table; D and trimming were obtained from the DNA. The sample has fewer than 300,000 clones, 83% seen once. This CDR3 is built from 12 residues. CDR1 is SQVTM, CDR2 ANQGSEA, per germline. V lost 3 bases and J 10 bases, leaving 15 bases between the germline ends. The sample was peripheral blood. V and J are TRBV29-1 and TRBJ1-2; maybe TRBD1 (5 bases). The TCR originated in a woman aged 45-65 years who had recovered from COVID-19. This CDR3 is CSVETTPGYYTF. CDR3 nucleotide sequence: TGCAGCGTTGAGACAACCCCAGGGTACTACACCTTC.